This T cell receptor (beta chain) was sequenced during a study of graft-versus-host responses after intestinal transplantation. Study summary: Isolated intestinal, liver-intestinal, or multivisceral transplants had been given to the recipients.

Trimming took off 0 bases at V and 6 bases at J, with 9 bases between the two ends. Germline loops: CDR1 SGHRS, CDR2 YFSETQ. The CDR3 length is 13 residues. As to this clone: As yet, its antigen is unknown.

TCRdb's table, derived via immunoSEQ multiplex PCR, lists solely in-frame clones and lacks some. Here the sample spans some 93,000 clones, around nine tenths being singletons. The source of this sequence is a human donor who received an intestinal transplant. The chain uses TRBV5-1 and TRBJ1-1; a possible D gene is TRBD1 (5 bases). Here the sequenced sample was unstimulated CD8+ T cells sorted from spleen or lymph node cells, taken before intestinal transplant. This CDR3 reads CASSLGGVAEAFF. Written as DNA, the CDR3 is TGCGCCAGCAGCTTGGGGGGCGTCGCTGAAGCTTTCTTT.